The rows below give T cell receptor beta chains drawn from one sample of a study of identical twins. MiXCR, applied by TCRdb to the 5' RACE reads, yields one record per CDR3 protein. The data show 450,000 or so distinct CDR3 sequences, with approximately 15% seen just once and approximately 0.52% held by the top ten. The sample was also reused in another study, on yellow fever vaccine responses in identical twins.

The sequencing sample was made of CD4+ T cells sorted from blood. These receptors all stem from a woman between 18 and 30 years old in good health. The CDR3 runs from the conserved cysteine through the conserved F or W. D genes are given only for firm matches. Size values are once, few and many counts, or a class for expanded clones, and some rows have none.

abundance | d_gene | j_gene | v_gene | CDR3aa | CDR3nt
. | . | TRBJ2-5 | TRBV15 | CATSRTPRAQETQYF | TGTGCCACCAGCAGAACCCCTAGGGCACAAGAGACCCAGTACTTC
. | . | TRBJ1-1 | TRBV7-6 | CASSFQPNTEAFF | TGTGCCAGCAGCTTCCAGCCGAACACTGAAGCTTTCTTT
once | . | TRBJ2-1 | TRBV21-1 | CASSKASTKSLVGPYNEQFF | TGTGCCAGCAGCAAGGCCTCAACCAAATCCTTAGTAGGGCCCTACAATGAGCAGTTCTTC
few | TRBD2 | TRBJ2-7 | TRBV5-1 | CASSHGLAAYEQYF | TGCGCCAGCAGCCACGGACTAGCGGCTTACGAGCAGTACTTC
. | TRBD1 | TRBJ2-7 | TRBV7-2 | CASSLVGTGHYEQYF | TGTGCCAGCAGCTTAGTCGGGACAGGGCACTACGAGCAGTACTTC
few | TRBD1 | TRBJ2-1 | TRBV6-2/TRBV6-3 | CASRNDRGENEQFF | TGTGCCAGCAGAAACGACAGGGGGGAGAATGAGCAGTTCTTC
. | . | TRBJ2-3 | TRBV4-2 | CATGRVRTDTQYF | TGTGCCACCGGGAGAGTTCGCACAGATACGCAGTATTTT
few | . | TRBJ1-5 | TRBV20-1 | CSASWRAGQPQHF | TGCAGTGCTAGCTGGCGAGCGGGTCAGCCCCAGCATTTT
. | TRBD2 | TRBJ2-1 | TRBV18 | CASSPPGLAIYNEQFF | TGTGCCAGCTCACCACCGGGACTAGCTATATACAATGAGCAGTTCTTC
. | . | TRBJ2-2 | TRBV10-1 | CASSTGYTGELFF | TGCGCCAGCAGTACAGGGTACACCGGGGAGCTGTTTTTT
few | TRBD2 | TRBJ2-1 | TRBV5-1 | CASSNRGLAVRGTYNEQFF | TGCGCCAGCAGCAACAGAGGACTAGCTGTTAGAGGGACATACAATGAGCAGTTCTTC
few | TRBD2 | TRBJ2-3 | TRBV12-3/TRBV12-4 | CASSWLLAGGYRTDTQYF | TGTGCCAGCAGTTGGTTGCTAGCGGGGGGTTACCGCACAGATACGCAGTATTTT
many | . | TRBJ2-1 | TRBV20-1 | CSARRVGPYNEQFF | TGCAGTGCTAGAAGGGTAGGGCCATACAATGAGCAGTTCTTC
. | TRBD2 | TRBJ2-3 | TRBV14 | CASSQVIAGADTQYF | TGTGCCAGCAGCCAAGTCATAGCGGGAGCAGATACGCAGTATTTT
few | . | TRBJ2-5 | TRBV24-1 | CATSDPTGGQETQYF | TGTGCCACCAGTGACCCCACGGGCGGCCAAGAGACCCAGTACTTC
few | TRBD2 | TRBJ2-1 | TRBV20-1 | CSASHPGTSGFF | TGCAGTGCTAGCCACCCCGGGACTAGCGGGTTCTTC
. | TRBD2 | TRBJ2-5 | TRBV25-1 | CASSESGRGGETQYF | TGTGCCAGCAGTGAATCGGGTCGGGGGGGAGAGACCCAGTACTTC
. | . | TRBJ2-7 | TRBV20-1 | CSAGGPLYEQYF | TGCAGTGCTGGGGGACCCCTCTACGAGCAGTACTTC
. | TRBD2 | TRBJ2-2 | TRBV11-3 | CASSLNFARGGHTGELFF | TGTGCCAGCAGCCTCAACTTCGCGCGGGGGGGCCACACCGGGGAGCTGTTTTTT
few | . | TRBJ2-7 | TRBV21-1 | CASMGSGEQYF | TGTGCCAGCATGGGATCTGGCGAGCAGTACTTC
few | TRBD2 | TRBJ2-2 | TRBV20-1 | CSARTTSGTGELFF | TGCAGTGCTAGAACGACTAGCGGGACCGGGGAGCTGTTTTTT
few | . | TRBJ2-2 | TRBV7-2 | CASSLAQTGGELFF | TGTGCCAGCAGCTTAGCCCAAACCGGCGGGGAGCTGTTTTTT
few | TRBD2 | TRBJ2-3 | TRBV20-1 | CSVSGITDTQYF | TGCAGTGTTAGCGGGATTACAGATACGCAGTATTTT
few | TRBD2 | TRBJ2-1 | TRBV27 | CASSLSTTSGGGKQFF | TGTGCCAGCAGTTTATCGACTACTAGCGGGGGGGGGAAGCAGTTCTTC
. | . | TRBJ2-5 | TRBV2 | CTFSLVVSETFQETQYF | TGTACCTTCAGTTTAGTTGTTAGCGAGACCTTCCAAGAGACCCAGTACTTC
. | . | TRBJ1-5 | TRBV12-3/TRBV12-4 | CASSLPVEGQQPQHF | TGTGCCAGCAGTCTGCCGGTTGAAGGGCAACAGCCCCAGCATTTT
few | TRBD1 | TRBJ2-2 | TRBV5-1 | CASSLRQGKGANTGELFF | TGCGCCAGCAGCTTGAGACAGGGTAAAGGGGCGAACACCGGGGAGCTGTTTTTT
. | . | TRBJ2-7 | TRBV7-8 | CASSLVWPPGEQYF | TGTGCCAGCAGCCTTGTATGGCCCCCGGGGGAGCAGTACTTC
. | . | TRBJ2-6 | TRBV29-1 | CRTGAGANVLTF | TGCAGAACGGGGGCTGGGGCCAACGTCCTGACTTTC
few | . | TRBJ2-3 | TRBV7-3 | CASSLGGRTVDTQYF | TGTGCCAGCAGCTTAGGGGGCCGCACCGTGGATACGCAGTATTTT
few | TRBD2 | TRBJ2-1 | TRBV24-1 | CATSSGGLGNEQFF | TGTGCCACCAGTTCGGGGGGACTAGGGAATGAGCAGTTCTTC
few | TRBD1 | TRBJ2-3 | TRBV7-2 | CASSSRTGGTDTQYF | TGTGCCAGCAGCTCCCGGACAGGGGGCACAGATACGCAGTATTTT
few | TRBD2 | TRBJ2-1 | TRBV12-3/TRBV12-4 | CASSLEGLADSYNEQFF | TGTGCCAGCAGTTTAGAGGGACTAGCGGACTCCTACAATGAGCAGTTCTTC
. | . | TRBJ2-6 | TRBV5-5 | CASSPRGANVLTF | TGTGCCAGCAGCCCCCGGGGGGCCAACGTCCTGACTTTC
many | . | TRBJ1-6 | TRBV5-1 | CASSRQESGNSPLHF | TGCGCCAGCAGCCGGCAGGAAAGTGGAAATTCACCCCTCCACTTT
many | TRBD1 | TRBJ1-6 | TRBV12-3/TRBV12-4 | CASSLTGDNSPLHF | TGTGCCAGCAGCCTGACAGGGGATAATTCACCCCTCCACTTT
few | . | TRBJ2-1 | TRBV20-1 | CSARDSGLANNEQFF | TGCAGTGCTAGAGATTCCGGGCTAGCAAACAATGAGCAGTTCTTC